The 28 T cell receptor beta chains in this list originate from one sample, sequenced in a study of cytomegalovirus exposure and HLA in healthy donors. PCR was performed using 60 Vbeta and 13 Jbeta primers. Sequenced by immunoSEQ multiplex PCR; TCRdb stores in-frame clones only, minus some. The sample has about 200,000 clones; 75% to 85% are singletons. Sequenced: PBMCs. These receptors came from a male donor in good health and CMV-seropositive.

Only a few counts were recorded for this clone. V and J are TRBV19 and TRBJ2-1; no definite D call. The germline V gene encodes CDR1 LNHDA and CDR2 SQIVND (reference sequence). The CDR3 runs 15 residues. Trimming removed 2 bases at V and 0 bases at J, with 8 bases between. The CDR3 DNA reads TGTGCCAGTAGTATACAATCGAGCTCCTACAATGAGCAGTTCTTC. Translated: CASSIQSSSYNEQFF.

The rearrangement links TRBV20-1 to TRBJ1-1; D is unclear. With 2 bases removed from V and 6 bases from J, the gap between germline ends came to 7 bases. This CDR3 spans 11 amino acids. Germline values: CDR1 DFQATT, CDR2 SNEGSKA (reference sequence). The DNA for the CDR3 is TGCAGTGCTAGACTTCCCCCTGAAGCTTTCTTT. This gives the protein CSARLPPEAFF.

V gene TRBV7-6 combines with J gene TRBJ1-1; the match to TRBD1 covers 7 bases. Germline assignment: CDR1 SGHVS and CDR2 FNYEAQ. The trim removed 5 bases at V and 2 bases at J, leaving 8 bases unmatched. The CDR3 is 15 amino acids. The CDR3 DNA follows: TGTGCCAGCAGCCACTCCGGGACAGTTAACACTGAAGCTTTCTTT. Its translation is CASSHSGTVNTEAFF.

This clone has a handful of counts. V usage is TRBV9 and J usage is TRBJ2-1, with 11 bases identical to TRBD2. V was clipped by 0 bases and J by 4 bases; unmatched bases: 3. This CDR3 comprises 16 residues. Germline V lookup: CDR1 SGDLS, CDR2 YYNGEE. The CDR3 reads CASSVVGTSGYNEQFF. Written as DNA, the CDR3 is TGTGCCAGCAGCGTAGTAGGGACTAGCGGATACAATGAGCAGTTCTTC.

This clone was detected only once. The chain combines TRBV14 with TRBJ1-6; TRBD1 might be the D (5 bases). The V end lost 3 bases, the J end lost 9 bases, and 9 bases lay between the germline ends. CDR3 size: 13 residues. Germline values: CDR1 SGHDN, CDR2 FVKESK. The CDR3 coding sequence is TGTGCCAGCAGCCAGGACACAGGTTCACCCCTCCACTTT. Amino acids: CASSQDTGSPLHF.

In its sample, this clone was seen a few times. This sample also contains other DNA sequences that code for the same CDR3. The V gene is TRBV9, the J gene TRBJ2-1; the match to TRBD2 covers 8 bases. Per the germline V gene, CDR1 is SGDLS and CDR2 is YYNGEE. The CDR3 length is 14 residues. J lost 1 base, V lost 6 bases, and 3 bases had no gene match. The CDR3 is CASTLAGSYNEQFF. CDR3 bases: TGTGCCAGCACCTTAGCGGGATCCTACAATGAGCAGTTCTTC.

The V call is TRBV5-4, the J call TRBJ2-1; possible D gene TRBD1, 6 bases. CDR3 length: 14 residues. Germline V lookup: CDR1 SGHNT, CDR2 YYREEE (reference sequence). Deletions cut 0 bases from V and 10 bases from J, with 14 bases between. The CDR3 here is CASSLDRDIREQFF. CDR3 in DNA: TGTGCCAGCAGCTTGGATCGGGACATTAGGGAGCAGTTCTTC.

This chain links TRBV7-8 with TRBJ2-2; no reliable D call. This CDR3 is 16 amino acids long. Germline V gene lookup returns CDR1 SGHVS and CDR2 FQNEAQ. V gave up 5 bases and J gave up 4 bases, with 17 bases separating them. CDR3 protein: CASSPAGFLFTGELFF. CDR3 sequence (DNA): TGTGCCAGCAGCCCGGCCGGGTTCCTCTTCACCGGGGAGCTGTTTTTT.

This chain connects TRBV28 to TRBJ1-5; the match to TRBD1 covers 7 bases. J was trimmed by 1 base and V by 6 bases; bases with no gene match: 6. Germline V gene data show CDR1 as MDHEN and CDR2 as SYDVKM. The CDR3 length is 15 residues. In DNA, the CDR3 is TGTGCCAGCAGCCGGACAGGTGGAAGCAATCAGCCCCAGCATTTT. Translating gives CASSRTGGSNQPQHF.

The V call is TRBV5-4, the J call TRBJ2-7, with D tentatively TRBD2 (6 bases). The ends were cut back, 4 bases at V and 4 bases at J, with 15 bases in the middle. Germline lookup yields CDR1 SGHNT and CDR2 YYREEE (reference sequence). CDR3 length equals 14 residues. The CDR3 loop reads CASSGGSHSYEQYF. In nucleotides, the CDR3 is TGTGCCAGCAGCGGAGGGTCCCACAGTTACGAGCAGTACTTC.

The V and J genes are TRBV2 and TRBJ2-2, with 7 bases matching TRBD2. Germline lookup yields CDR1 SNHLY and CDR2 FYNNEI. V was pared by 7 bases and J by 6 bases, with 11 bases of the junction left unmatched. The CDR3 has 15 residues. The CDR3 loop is CASMGGFSPSGELFF. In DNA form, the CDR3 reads TGTGCCAGCATGGGGGGGTTCTCCCCTTCCGGGGAGCTGTTTTTT.

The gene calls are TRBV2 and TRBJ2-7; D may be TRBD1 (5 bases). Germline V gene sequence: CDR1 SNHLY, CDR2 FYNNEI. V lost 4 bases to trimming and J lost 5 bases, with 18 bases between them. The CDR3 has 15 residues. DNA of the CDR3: TGTGCCAGCAGTGGGAACAGGCCCACCGCCCACGAGCAGTACTTC. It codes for CASSGNRPTAHEQYF.

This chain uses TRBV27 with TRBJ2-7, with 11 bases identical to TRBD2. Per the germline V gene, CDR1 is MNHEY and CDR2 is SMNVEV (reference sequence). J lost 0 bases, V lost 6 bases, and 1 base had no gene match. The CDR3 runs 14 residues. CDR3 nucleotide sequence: TGTGCCAGCAGGGGACTAGCGGCCTCCTACGAGCAGTACTTC. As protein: CASRGLAASYEQYF.

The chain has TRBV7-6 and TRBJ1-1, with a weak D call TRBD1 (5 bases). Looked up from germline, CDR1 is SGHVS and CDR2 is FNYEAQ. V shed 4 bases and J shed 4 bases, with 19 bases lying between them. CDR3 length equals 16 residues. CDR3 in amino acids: CASSSEYQGGGTEAFF. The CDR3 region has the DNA TGTGCCAGCAGCTCCGAATACCAAGGCGGGGGCACTGAAGCTTTCTTT.

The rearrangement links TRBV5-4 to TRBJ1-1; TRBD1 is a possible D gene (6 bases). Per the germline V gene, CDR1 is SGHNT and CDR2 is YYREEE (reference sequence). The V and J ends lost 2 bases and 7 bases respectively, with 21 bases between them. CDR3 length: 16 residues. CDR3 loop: CASSLPTAGTISEAFF. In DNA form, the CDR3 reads TGTGCCAGCAGCTTACCGACTGCCGGGACAATTAGTGAAGCTTTCTTT. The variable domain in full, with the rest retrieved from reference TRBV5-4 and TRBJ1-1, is ETGVTQSPTHLIKTRGQQVTLRCSSQSGHNTVSWYQQALGQGPQFIFQYYREEENGRGNFPPRFSGLQFPNYSSELNVNALELDDSALYLCASSLPTAGTISEAFFGQGTRLTVV.

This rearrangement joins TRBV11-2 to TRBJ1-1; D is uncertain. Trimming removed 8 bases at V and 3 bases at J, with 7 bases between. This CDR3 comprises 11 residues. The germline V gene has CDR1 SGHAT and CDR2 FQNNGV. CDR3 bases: TGTGCCAGCCGGGAATACACTGAAGCTTTCTTT. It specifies CASREYTEAFF.

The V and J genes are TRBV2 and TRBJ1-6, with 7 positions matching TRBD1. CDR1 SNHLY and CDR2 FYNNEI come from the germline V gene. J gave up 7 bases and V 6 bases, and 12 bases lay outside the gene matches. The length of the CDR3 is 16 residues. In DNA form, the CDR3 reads TGTGCCAGCAGACGAACAGGGGACCCTTCCAATTCACCCCTCCACTTT. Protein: CASRRTGDPSNSPLHF.

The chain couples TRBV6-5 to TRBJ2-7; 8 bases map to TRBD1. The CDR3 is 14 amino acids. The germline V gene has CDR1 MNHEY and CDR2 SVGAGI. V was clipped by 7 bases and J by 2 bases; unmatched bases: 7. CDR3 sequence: CASTRQGTTYEQYF. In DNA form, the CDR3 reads TGTGCCAGCACCAGACAGGGGACGACCTACGAGCAGTACTTC.

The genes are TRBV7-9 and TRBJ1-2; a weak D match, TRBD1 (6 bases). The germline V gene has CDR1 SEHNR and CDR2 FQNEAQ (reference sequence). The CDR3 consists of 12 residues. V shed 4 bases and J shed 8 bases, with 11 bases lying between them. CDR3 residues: CASSYTGYGYTF. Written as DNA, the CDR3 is TGTGCCAGCAGCTATACAGGGTACGGCTACACCTTC.

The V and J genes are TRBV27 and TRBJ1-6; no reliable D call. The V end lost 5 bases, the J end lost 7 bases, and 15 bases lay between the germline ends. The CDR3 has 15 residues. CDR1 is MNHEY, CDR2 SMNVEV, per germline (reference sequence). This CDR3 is CASSALTGGNSPLHF. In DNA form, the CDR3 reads TGTGCCAGCAGTGCTCTGACTGGCGGGAATTCACCCCTCCACTTT.

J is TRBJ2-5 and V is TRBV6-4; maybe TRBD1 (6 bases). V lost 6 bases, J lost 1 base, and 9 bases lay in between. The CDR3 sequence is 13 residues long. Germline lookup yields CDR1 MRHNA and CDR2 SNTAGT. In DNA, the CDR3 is TGTGCCAGCAGCAGACAGGCCCAAGAGACCCAGTACTTC. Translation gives CASSRQAQETQYF.

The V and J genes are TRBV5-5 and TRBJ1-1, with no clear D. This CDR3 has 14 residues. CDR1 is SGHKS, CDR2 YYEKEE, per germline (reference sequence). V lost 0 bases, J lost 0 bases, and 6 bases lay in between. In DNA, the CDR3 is TGTGCCAGCAGCTTGGTACGGTTGAACACTGAAGCTTTCTTT. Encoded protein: CASSLVRLNTEAFF.

CDR3 in DNA: TGCGCCAGCAGCCAAGGTAATCGGAACACTGAAGCTTTCTTT. As protein: CASSQGNRNTEAFF. The rearrangement joins TRBV4-3 to TRBJ1-1; D unresolved. This CDR3 comprises 14 residues. The V end was cut by 1 base, the J end by 1 base, with 7 bases between. Germline V lookup: CDR1 LGHNA, CDR2 YSLEER.

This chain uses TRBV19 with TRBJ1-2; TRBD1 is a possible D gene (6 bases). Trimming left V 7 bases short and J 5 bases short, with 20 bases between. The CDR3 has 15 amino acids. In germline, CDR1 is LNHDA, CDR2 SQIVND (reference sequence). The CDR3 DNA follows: TGTGCCAGTACCTCCACGGGGGGGCGAGAGTATGGCTACACCTTC. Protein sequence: CASTSTGGREYGYTF. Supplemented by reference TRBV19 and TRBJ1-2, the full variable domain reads DGGITQSPKYLFRKEGQNVTLSCEQNLNHDAMYWYRQDPGQGLRLIYYSQIVNDFQKGDIAEGYSVSREKKESFPLTVTSAQKNPTAFYLCASTSTGGREYGYTFGSGTRLTVV.

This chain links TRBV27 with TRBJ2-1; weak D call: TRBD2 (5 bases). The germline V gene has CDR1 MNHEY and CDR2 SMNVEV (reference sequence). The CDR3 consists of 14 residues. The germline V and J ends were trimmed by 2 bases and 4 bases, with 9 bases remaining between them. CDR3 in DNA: TGTGCCAGCAGTTTAGGACTTCCATACAATGAGCAGTTCTTC. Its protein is CASSLGLPYNEQFF.

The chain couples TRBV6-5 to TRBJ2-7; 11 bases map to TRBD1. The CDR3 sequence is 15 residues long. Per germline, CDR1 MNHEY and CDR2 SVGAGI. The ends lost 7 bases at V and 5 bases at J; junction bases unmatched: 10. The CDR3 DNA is TGTGCCAGCACCTACCGAGGGACAGGGGGTCACGAGCAGTACTTC. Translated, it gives CASTYRGTGGHEQYF.

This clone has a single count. The CDR3, as DNA: TGCGCCAGCAGCTTCCAGGGGGGCCCTGAAGCTTTCTTT. Amino acids: CASSFQGGPEAFF. J is TRBJ1-1 and V is TRBV5-1; TRBD1 agrees at 7 bases. The CDR3 has 13 amino acids. Germline trimming cut 2 bases from V and 6 bases from J; bases unmatched to any gene: 4. Germline CDR1 and CDR2: SGHRS and YFSETQ.

The CDR3 sequence: CASSFSGNFYEQYF. DNA of the CDR3: TGTGCCAGCAGCTTCTCAGGGAATTTCTACGAGCAGTACTTC. The rearrangement links TRBV5-4 to TRBJ2-5; a weak D match, TRBD1 (5 bases). The J call may be incorrect, as the DNA end agrees better with TRBJ2-7. The CDR3 totals 14 residues. Per germline, CDR1 SGHNT and CDR2 YYREEE (reference sequence).